This entry lists 7 T cell receptor beta chains sequenced from one sample in a study of Graves' ophthalmopathy and Graves' hyperthyroidism (dated by TCRdb to the late 2010s). Sequencing was performed on an Illumina HiSeq 2000. For repertoire sequencing, the TCR beta CDR3 regions were amplified from RNA transcripts. The first round of RT-PCR was done with HTBI primers and the Qiagen OneStep RT-PCR kit, and was followed by a second round of multiplex PCR, then size selection and purification. TCRdb ran its own pipeline on the public reads, namely fastp trimming at Q25 and MiXCR clone calling, and kept in-frame beta chains. Rows are combined by CDR3 protein, so each entry shows the most common genes and DNA. For this sample there are around 40,000 distinct CDR3 sequences; over 40% appear just once. Less than 20% of the sample rests with the top ten. Specimen: peripheral blood. The receptors originated from an adult man with Graves' ophthalmopathy.

This clonotype was counted a few times. The chain employs TRBV30 and TRBJ1-5; D remains unclear. Trimming pared 0 bases from V and 3 bases from J, leaving 12 bases between. Germline V gene lookup returns CDR1 GTSNPN and CDR2 SVGIG (reference sequence). The CDR3 has 15 residues. CDR3 nucleotide sequence: TGTGCCTGGAGTGTACGGCAGAGCCTCAATCAGCCCCAGCATTTT. It specifies CAWSVRQSLNQPQHF.

V gene TRBV9 combines with J gene TRBJ2-1; weak D call: TRBD1 (5 bases). Trimming removed 4 bases at V and 0 bases at J, with 11 bases between. CDR1 is SGDLS and CDR2 is YYNGEE in the germline V gene. The CDR3 is 15 residues long. For the CDR3, the DNA is TGTGCCAGCAGCAGGCAGGGCCGCTCCTACAATGAGCAGTTCTTC. Translation: CASSRQGRSYNEQFF.

This clonotype has at least ten counts. This may be a read error: a much more frequent sequence differs by one nucleotide. The chain employs TRBV12-3 or TRBV12-4 and TRBJ2-7, with TRBD2 as a possible D gene (5 bases). The CDR3 extends over 12 amino acids. Trimming removed 8 bases from V and 2 bases from J, with 10 bases in between. The CDR3 sequence is CASGSPAYEQYF. The CDR3 nucleotides are TGTGCCAGCGGGAGTCCCGCCTACGAGCAGTACTTC.

In its sample, this clonotype was seen once. The V gene is TRBV5-6, the J gene TRBJ2-7; 7 positions agree with TRBD2. The CDR3 totals 13 residues. Germline V gene lookup returns CDR1 SGHDT and CDR2 YYEEEE. V shed 0 bases, J shed 6 bases, and the junction held 3 bases outside the gene matches. The CDR3 coding sequence is TGTGCCAGCAGCTTGGCCTGGGGGGGCGAGCAGTACGTC. This encodes CASSLAWGGEQYV.

The chain combines TRBV2 with TRBJ1-1, with D possibly TRBD1 on 6 matching bases. With 5 bases removed from V and 5 bases from J, the gap between germline ends came to 21 bases. The germline gives CDR1 SNHLY, CDR2 FYNNEI. The CDR3 has 16 amino acids. CDR3 residues: CASSHRFLGGGTEAFF. CDR3 coding DNA: TGTGCCAGCAGTCACCGATTCTTGGGGGGCGGGACTGAAGCTTTCTTT.

This clonotype appeared many times. The V call is TRBV7-9, the J call TRBJ2-5, with no clear D. This CDR3 comprises 14 residues. Per the germline V gene, CDR1 is SEHNR and CDR2 is FQNEAQ (reference sequence). The V gene lost 5 bases and the J gene lost 1 base, with 11 bases spanning the gap. Here the CDR3 reads CASSLTDLQETQYF. The DNA for the CDR3 is TGTGCCAGCAGCCTTACGGATCTCCAAGAGACCCAGTACTTC.

This clonotype was seen repeatedly, ten times or more. The chain links TRBV6-5 to TRBJ2-6; perhaps D is TRBD1 or TRBD2 (5 bases each). With 5 bases removed from V and 3 bases from J, the gap between germline ends came to 14 bases. The CDR3 length is 16 residues. Looked up from germline, CDR1 is MNHEY and CDR2 is SVGAGI. DNA for the CDR3: TGTGCCAGCAGTCCTTTAGGGGCGGGTGGGGCCAACGTCCTGACTTTC. Encoded protein: CASSPLGAGGANVLTF.